These 29 T cell receptor beta chains originate from one sample sequenced in a study of blood T cell repertoires in COVID-19. Clones were read by immunoSEQ multiplex PCR, and TCRdb kept only the in-frame ones, dropping some. The sample has about 160,000 clones, around 79% seen once. The specimen was peripheral blood. These receptors all stem from a woman between 55 and 75 years old with COVID-19, enrolled during active disease.

This clone was found a few times. This chain joins TRBV19 and TRBJ2-6, with D possibly being TRBD2 (6 bases). V lost 6 bases and J 5 bases, leaving 20 bases between the germline ends. CDR3 length: 17 amino acids. Germline V CDR1 and CDR2: LNHDA, SQIVND (reference sequence). CDR3 nucleotide sequence: TGTGCCAGTAGCCCGGGACTCATCTCTTATAGGGCCAACGTCCTGACTTTC. This codes for CASSPGLISYRANVLTF. Combining the CDR3 with reference TRBV19 and TRBJ2-6 gives the whole variable domain DGGITQSPKYLFRKEGQNVTLSCEQNLNHDAMYWYRQDPGQGLRLIYYSQIVNDFQKGDIAEGYSVSREKKESFPLTVTSAQKNPTAFYLCASSPGLISYRANVLTFGAGSRLTVL.

The V call is TRBV18, the J call TRBJ1-4, with 9 bases aligning to TRBD1. CDR3 size: 15 residues. V was pared by 3 bases and J by 8 bases, with 7 bases of the junction left unmatched. Looked up from germline, CDR1 is KGHSH and CDR2 is LQKENI. This CDR3 is CASSPGQGDAEKLFF. The CDR3 DNA reads TGTGCCAGCTCACCGGGACAGGGAGATGCGGAAAAACTGTTTTTT.

The J gene is TRBJ2-4, the V gene TRBV6-6; 10 bases match TRBD2. This CDR3 contains 16 residues. J lost 8 bases, V lost 5 bases, and 12 bases had no gene match. Germline V gene lookup returns CDR1 MNHNY and CDR2 SVGAGI (reference sequence). CDR3: CASSRAGGVGVDIQYF. CDR3 sequence (DNA): TGTGCCAGCAGTCGAGCGGGAGGGGTGGGTGTAGACATTCAGTACTTC.

The chain has TRBV19 and TRBJ2-3; 10 bases match TRBD2. With 7 bases clipped from V and 6 bases from J, the junction kept 7 bases outside the gene matches. CDR1 is LNHDA and CDR2 is SQIVND in the germline V gene (reference sequence). This CDR3 contains 14 residues. This chain's CDR3 is CASTPLAGADTQYF. The CDR3 DNA reads as TGTGCCAGTACCCCGCTAGCGGGGGCCGATACGCAGTATTTT.

V usage is TRBV5-1 and J usage is TRBJ1-3; tentatively, D is TRBD1 (6 bases). The V end lost 4 bases, the J end lost 4 bases, and 9 bases lay between the germline ends. Germline-derived CDR1 and CDR2 are SGHRS and YFSETQ. This CDR3 is built from 13 residues. Here the CDR3 reads CASSQTGGNTIYF. Here the CDR3 DNA reads TGCGCCAGCAGCCAAACAGGGGGAAACACCATATATTTT.

The chain joins TRBV5-1 to TRBJ1-4; 8 bases map to TRBD1. Germline lookup yields CDR1 SGHRS and CDR2 YFSETQ. The CDR3 runs to 15 residues. With V trimmed by 4 bases and J by 4 bases, 6 bases remained unmatched. The CDR3 DNA follows: TGCGCCAGCAGCATCCGGACAGGGTATAATGAAAAACTGTTTTTT. Amino acid sequence: CASSIRTGYNEKLFF. The full variable domain, in which reference TRBV5-1 and TRBJ1-4 provide the parts outside the CDR3, is KAGVTQTPRYLIKTRGQQVTLSCSPISGHRSVSWYQQTPGQGLQFLFEYFSETQRNKGNFPGRFSGRQFSNSRSEMNVSTLELGDSALYLCASSIRTGYNEKLFFGSGTQLSVL.

This clone was counted between two and nine times. V and J are TRBV7-6 and TRBJ2-1, with 7 bases matching TRBD2. The V and J ends lost 0 bases and 2 bases, in that order; junction bases with no gene match: 10. Germline loops: CDR1 SGHVS, CDR2 FNYEAQ. The CDR3 is made up of 18 amino acids. The CDR3 nucleotides are TGTGCCAGCAGCTTAGCCCTCCTCCCTAGCGGACCCTACAATGAGCAGTTCTTC. This translates into CASSLALLPSGPYNEQFF.

The chain uses TRBV4-2 and TRBJ1-1, with D uncertain. V lost 4 bases, J lost 1 base, and 13 bases lay in between. The V gene's germline CDR1 is LGHNA and CDR2 YNFKEQ. CDR3 length equals 15 residues. CDR3 nucleotides: TGTGCCAGCAGCCCCGGAGACGGTAGGAACACTGAAGCTTTCTTT. This sequence encodes CASSPGDGRNTEAFF.

The chain couples TRBV18 to TRBJ1-5, with 8 bases fitting TRBD1. V gave up 2 bases and J gave up 2 bases; unmatched junction bases: 5. Germline-derived CDR1 and CDR2 are KGHSH and LQKENI. This CDR3 comprises 16 residues. The CDR3 is CASSPSGGYGNQPQHF. Written as DNA, the CDR3 is TGTGCCAGCTCACCATCAGGGGGCTACGGCAATCAGCCCCAGCATTTT.

The V gene is TRBV4-3, the J gene TRBJ1-6, with D perhaps TRBD1 (5 bases). The germline V gene has CDR1 LGHNA and CDR2 YSLEER. The CDR3 has 15 residues. Trimming removed 0 bases at V and 9 bases at J, with 12 bases between. The CDR3, as DNA: TGCGCCAGCAGCCAAGAGGGCCAGGGAAGTTCACCCCTCCACTTT. It specifies CASSQEGQGSSPLHF.

In its sample, this clone was seen once. The chain employs TRBV15 and TRBJ2-7; 9 bases align to TRBD1. V trimming: 5 bases; J trimming: 6 bases; junction bases outside the gene matches: 8. The CDR3 contains 14 residues. From germline, CDR1 is LNHNV and CDR2 YYDKDF (reference sequence). CDR3 nucleotides: TGTGCCACCAGCTTAGGACAGGGGAAGGGCGAGCAGTACGTC. Its translation is CATSLGQGKGEQYV.

The rearrangement joins TRBV28 to TRBJ2-3; TRBD2 agrees at 8 bases. The germline V gene encodes CDR1 MDHEN and CDR2 SYDVKM. This CDR3 has 16 amino acids. The V gene end was trimmed by 6 bases and the J gene end by 10 bases; junction bases not matched to a gene: 18. CDR3 sequence reads: CASSQGGTRANRAQYF. In DNA form, the CDR3 reads TGTGCCAGCAGCCAAGGGGGGACTAGAGCTAACAGGGCGCAGTATTTT.

The chain links TRBV24-1 to TRBJ1-2; TRBD1 matches 8 bases. CDR1 and CDR2 (germline): KGHDR, SFDVKD. V dropped 4 bases and J dropped 4; count of bases not matched to a gene: 7. This CDR3 comprises 15 residues. CDR3 coding DNA: TGTGCCACCAGTGACGGACCGACAGGGGCCTATGGCTACACCTTC. Protein product: CATSDGPTGAYGYTF.

The chain joins TRBV24-1 to TRBJ2-3; 10 bases align to TRBD1. Germline CDR1 reads KGHDR; CDR2 reads SFDVKD. The CDR3 runs 16 residues. Trimming took 3 bases from V and 4 from J; bases not matched to a gene: 6. The CDR3 reads CATSDLRDRGPDTQYF. Here the CDR3 DNA reads TGTGCCACCAGTGATCTGCGGGACAGGGGACCAGATACGCAGTATTTT.

This sequence joins TRBV5-1 and TRBJ2-5, with unresolved D. The CDR3 totals 14 residues. V lost 0 bases, J lost 2 bases, and 8 bases lay in between. CDR1 and CDR2 (germline): SGHRS, YFSETQ. The DNA for the CDR3 is TGCGCCAGCAGCTTGGAAGCTAGGCAAGAGACCCAGTACTTC. This sequence encodes CASSLEARQETQYF.

This chain links TRBV28 with TRBJ2-2, with 8 nucleotides matching TRBD1. Trimming at V came to 6 bases and at J to 6 bases, leaving 9 bases not matched to a gene. Germline lookup yields CDR1 MDHEN and CDR2 SYDVKM. This CDR3 comprises 15 residues. CDR3 in DNA: TGTGCCAGCAGCGAGGACAGGGAAGGGGCCGGGGAGCTGTTTTTT. Translation: CASSEDREGAGELFF.

This CDR3 is CSVGQGLKNEQYF. Written as DNA, the CDR3 is TGCAGCGTAGGACAGGGGCTCAAAAACGAGCAGTACTTC. This rearrangement joins TRBV29-1 to TRBJ2-7; 9 positions match TRBD1. The CDR3 extends over 13 amino acids. Germline V gene data show CDR1 as SQVTM and CDR2 as ANQGSEA. J lost 5 bases, V lost 6 bases, and 8 bases had no gene match.

This clone was seen only a few times. DNA for the CDR3: TGTGCCAGCAGCCCCTACGGAGCTCTAGCCCAGCATTTT. This translates into CASSPYGALAQHF. The rearrangement links TRBV7-6 to TRBJ1-5; D is ambiguous. This CDR3 is built from 13 residues. V was pared by 5 bases and J by 11 bases, with 16 bases between. Per the germline V gene, CDR1 is SGHVS and CDR2 is FNYEAQ.

Here the CDR3 reads CASSLAGQYNEQFF. CDR3 in DNA: TGTGCCAGCAGCTTGGCCGGACAGTACAATGAGCAGTTCTTC. The rearrangement joins TRBV11-2 to TRBJ2-1, with D perhaps matching TRBD1 (6 bases). The CDR3 extends over 14 amino acids. The germline V and J ends were trimmed by 3 bases and 4 bases, with 10 bases remaining between them. The V gene's germline CDR1 is SGHAT and CDR2 FQNNGV.

The gene calls are TRBV7-6 and TRBJ2-1, with TRBD2 matching 13 bases. With 4 bases clipped from V and 6 bases from J, the junction kept 3 bases outside the gene matches. This CDR3 has 15 amino acids. From germline, CDR1 is SGHVS and CDR2 FNYEAQ. CDR3 sequence (DNA): TGTGCCAGCAGCTCGGGACTAGCGGGGACCAATGAGCAGTTCTTC. It codes for CASSSGLAGTNEQFF.

The chain has TRBV6-5 and TRBJ2-3, with 8 bases fitting TRBD2. Germline V lookup: CDR1 MNHEY, CDR2 SVGAGI. V trimming: 8 bases; J trimming: 2 bases; junction bases outside the gene matches: 6. The CDR3 loop spans 14 amino acids. The CDR3 DNA sequence: TGTGCCAGCGAGGCCGGGGGGGACACAGATACGCAGTATTTT. Residues: CASEAGGDTDTQYF.

This clone was detected once. V is TRBV28 and J is TRBJ2-7, with D tentatively TRBD1 (5 bases). Trimming took 4 bases from V and 2 from J, leaving 15 bases between them. Germline assignment: CDR1 MDHEN and CDR2 SYDVKM. The CDR3 spans 15 residues. The CDR3 sequence is CASSSPRQITYEQYV. DNA for the CDR3: TGTGCCAGCAGTTCACCGAGACAGATCACCTACGAGCAGTACGTC.

The gene calls are TRBV28 and TRBJ1-3, with D perhaps matching TRBD1 (6 bases). CDR1 is MDHEN and CDR2 is SYDVKM in the germline V gene. V lost 8 bases and J 2 bases, leaving 7 bases between the germline ends. This CDR3 contains 12 residues. The CDR3 region is CASEGAGNTIYF. CDR3 nucleotides: TGTGCCAGCGAGGGGGCTGGAAACACCATATATTTT. The complete variable domain, with remaining parts taken from reference TRBV28 and TRBJ1-3, reads DVKVTQSSRYLVKRTGEKVFLECVQDMDHENMFWYRQDPGLGLRLIYFSYDVKMKEKGDIPEGYSVSREKKERFSLILESASTNQTSMYLCASEGAGNTIYFGEGSWLTVV.

This chain uses TRBV29-1 with TRBJ2-2, with D possibly matching TRBD1 (5 bases). CDR1 and CDR2 from the germline V gene are SQVTM and ANQGSEA. There are 13 residues in the CDR3. V lost 4 bases, J lost 2 bases, and 8 bases lay in between. The chain's CDR3 is CSVGTHNTGELFF. The CDR3 coding sequence is TGCAGCGTTGGGACACATAACACCGGGGAGCTGTTTTTT.

The chain joins TRBV28 to TRBJ2-5; TRBD1 might be the D (6 bases). This CDR3 has 13 residues. Trimming took off 7 bases at V and 5 bases at J, with 14 bases between the two ends. Germline-derived CDR1 and CDR2 are MDHEN and SYDVKM. The CDR3 is CASTFDRWETQYF. The CDR3 nucleotides are TGTGCCAGCACCTTCGACAGGTGGGAGACCCAGTACTTC.

This clone occurred once. V and J are TRBV7-9 and TRBJ1-1; D gene unclear. CDR1 is SEHNR and CDR2 is FQNEAQ in the germline V gene (reference sequence). The length of the CDR3 is 14 residues. V lost 7 bases, J lost 3 bases, and 15 bases lay in between. The CDR3 region has the DNA TGTGCCAGCACTCCATTGGACGGGGACACTGAAGCTTTCTTT. Amino acid sequence: CASTPLDGDTEAFF.

The CDR3 sequence is CASSRSGGDYNSPLHF. In DNA form, the CDR3 reads TGTGCCAGCAGCAGATCAGGGGGCGACTATAATTCACCCCTCCACTTT. V and J are TRBV7-6 and TRBJ1-6, with 8 positions matching TRBD1. The CDR3 runs 16 residues. V trimming: 5 bases; J trimming: 3 bases; junction bases outside the gene matches: 6. Germline CDR1 and CDR2: SGHVS and FNYEAQ.

V gene TRBV6-5 combines with J gene TRBJ2-7; the match to TRBD1 covers 9 bases. The germline gives CDR1 MNHEY, CDR2 SVGAGI. Trimming at V came to 7 bases and at J to 4 bases, leaving 8 bases not matched to a gene. The CDR3 runs 14 residues. This CDR3 is CASTAGTGPYEQYF. The CDR3 DNA reads TGTGCCAGCACCGCCGGGACAGGGCCTTACGAGCAGTACTTC.

This chain joins TRBV9 and TRBJ1-2; D not resolved. Germline CDR1 reads SGDLS; CDR2 reads YYNGEE. Trimming took off 0 bases at V and 0 bases at J, with 9 bases between the two ends. This CDR3 comprises 15 residues. The CDR3 loop is CASSVGGIPNYGYTF. The CDR3 nucleotides read TGTGCCAGCAGCGTAGGAGGGATCCCTAACTATGGCTACACCTTC.